Listed here are 10 T cell receptor beta chains from one sample, sequenced in a study of early T cells in non-severe SARS-CoV-2 infection. TCRdb reprocessed the 5' RACE reads via MiXCR and lists one record per CDR3 protein. The repertoire holds fewer than 45,000 distinct CDR3 sequences, with approximately 5.8% as singletons. Sequencing was performed on whole blood. The receptors originated from an adult who was a healthcare worker with PCR-confirmed SARS-CoV-2 infection or an uninfected control (not recorded which).

The J gene is TRBJ2-7, the V gene TRBV15; D might be TRBD1 (5 bases). With 0 bases removed from V and 0 bases from J, the gap between germline ends came to 9 bases. The CDR3 totals 15 residues. Germline V gene data show CDR1 as LNHNV and CDR2 as YYDKDF (reference sequence). The CDR3 sequence is CATSRDPRGSYEQYF. The DNA for the CDR3 is TGTGCCACCAGCAGAGATCCTAGGGGCTCCTACGAGCAGTACTTC. The whole variable domain, filled in from reference TRBV15 and TRBJ2-7, reads DAMVIQNPRYQVTQFGKPVTLSCSQTLNHNVMYWYQQKSSQAPKLLFHYYDKDFNNEADTPDNFQSRRPNTSFCFLDIRSPGLGDTAMYLCATSRDPRGSYEQYFGPGTRLTVT.

This clonotype has at least ten counts. The DNA for the CDR3 is TGTGCCAGCAGCTTATCGCTAGCCTCTAAAGAGACCCAGTACTTC. Residues: CASSLSLASKETQYF. The rearrangement joins TRBV13 to TRBJ2-5; D is possibly TRBD2 (5 bases). V was trimmed by 2 bases and J by 3 bases, leaving 13 bases between them. Germline CDR1 PRHDT, CDR2 FYEKMQ (reference sequence). This CDR3 has 15 amino acids.

V is TRBV5-1 and J is TRBJ1-2; 7 bases fit TRBD1. The CDR3 has 15 residues. V was clipped by 3 bases and J by 5 bases; unmatched bases: 10. Germline V gene sequence: CDR1 SGHRS, CDR2 YFSETQ. The CDR3 bases are TGCGCCAGCAGCTCCCAACCGGGACAGCCATATGGCTACACCTTC. Translation gives CASSSQPGQPYGYTF.

This clonotype was seen ten or more times. The rearrangement uses TRBV10-3 and TRBJ1-1, with 11 bases matching TRBD1. This CDR3 comprises 14 residues. V lost 5 bases to trimming and J lost 3 bases; unmatched junction nucleotides: 2. Germline CDR1 and CDR2: ENHRY and SYGVKD. The CDR3 sequence: CAISLGQGDTEAFF. CDR3 nucleotide sequence: TGTGCCATCAGTCTGGGACAGGGGGACACTGAAGCTTTCTTT.

This clonotype was recorded many times. The chain has TRBV20-1 and TRBJ2-1; 10 nucleotides line up with TRBD1. This CDR3 has 14 amino acids. J lost 7 bases, V lost 4 bases, and 7 bases had no gene match. In germline, CDR1 is DFQATT, CDR2 SNEGSKA (reference sequence). CDR3 coding DNA: TGCAGTGCTATCGGACAGGGGGTAAAAAATGAGCAGTTCTTC. Translating gives CSAIGQGVKNEQFF.

This clonotype was detected ten times or more. The genes are TRBV4-1 and TRBJ2-2, with no clear D. V lost 4 bases to trimming and J lost 4 bases, with 10 bases between them. Looked up from germline, CDR1 is MGHRA and CDR2 is YSYEKL. The CDR3 consists of 14 residues. CDR3 in amino acids: CASSLARGTGELFF. Here the CDR3 DNA reads TGCGCCAGCAGCCTTGCGAGAGGCACCGGGGAGCTGTTTTTT.

The rearrangement uses TRBV7-9 and TRBJ2-5; D uncertain. The germline V and J ends were trimmed by 5 bases and 4 bases, with 8 bases remaining between them. The CDR3 extends over 12 amino acids. Germline V lookup: CDR1 SEHNR, CDR2 FQNEAQ (reference sequence). CDR3 region: CASSLKAETQYF. In DNA form, the CDR3 reads TGTGCCAGCAGCCTTAAAGCAGAGACCCAGTACTTC.

This clonotype was recorded at least ten times. This sequence joins TRBV9 and TRBJ1-1; D is unclear. Germline CDR1 reads SGDLS; CDR2 reads YYNGEE. Trimming took off 5 bases at V and 6 bases at J, with 17 bases between the two ends. The CDR3 is made up of 14 amino acids. The CDR3 DNA sequence: TGTGCCAGCAGTCGATCCGGAGGTTATCCTGAAGCTTTCTTT. Amino acids: CASSRSGGYPEAFF.

This clonotype came up many times. This sequence joins TRBV12-3 or TRBV12-4 and TRBJ1-1; 8 positions match TRBD1. V gave up 7 bases and J gave up 5 bases; unmatched junction bases: 15. CDR3 length equals 16 residues. The CDR3 region has the DNA TGTGCCAGCACCTTAAGGACAGGGCGAGGGAGAACTGAAGCTTTCTTT. Translation gives CASTLRTGRGRTEAFF.

The sample holds many counts of this clonotype. The chain is built from TRBV30 and TRBJ1-2; possibly TRBD1 for D (6 bases). Germline V CDR1 and CDR2: GTSNPN, SVGIG (reference sequence). Trimming shortened V by 0 bases and J by 5 bases, and 10 bases separated the two germline ends. The CDR3 covers 13 residues. The CDR3 here is CAWSVTGTYGYTF. DNA of the CDR3: TGTGCCTGGAGTGTAACAGGGACGTATGGCTACACCTTC.